Sequencing of this T cell receptor beta chain was carried out in a study of radiotherapy plus CTLA-4 blockade in lung cancer. Study information: Disease control was present in under 35% of patients, and objective responses in 18%. Points from the study as a whole: Expansion of tumor-derived TCR clones was observed in blood after radiotherapy plus ipilimumab. Reports state that early shifts in blood T cell clones, with interferon-beta, best predicted response.

Trimming removed 1 base at V and 4 bases at J, with 11 bases between. Germline CDR1 and CDR2: SGHVS and FQNEAQ. The CDR3 sequence is 14 residues long. Worth noting for this clone: No antigen is known for it.

Chemo-refractory metastatic non-small-cell lung cancer patients underwent focal radiation alongside CTLA-4 blockade with ipilimumab. Only in-frame clones appear in the TCRdb table, and some are missing; sequencing was by immunoSEQ multiplex PCR. Counted here are some 70,000 clones, approximately 82% occurring once; the ten biggest clones make up 4%. The genes are TRBV7-8 and TRBJ2-7; D may be TRBD1 (5 bases). The sequencing used peripheral blood, collected from a patient treated with radiotherapy plus ipilimumab. This sequence originates from a human donor with non-small cell lung cancer who had a partial response to radiotherapy plus ipilimumab. CDR3 in amino acids: CASSLEARAYEQYF. In nucleotides, the CDR3 is TGTGCCAGCAGCTTAGAGGCCAGGGCTTACGAGCAGTACTTC.